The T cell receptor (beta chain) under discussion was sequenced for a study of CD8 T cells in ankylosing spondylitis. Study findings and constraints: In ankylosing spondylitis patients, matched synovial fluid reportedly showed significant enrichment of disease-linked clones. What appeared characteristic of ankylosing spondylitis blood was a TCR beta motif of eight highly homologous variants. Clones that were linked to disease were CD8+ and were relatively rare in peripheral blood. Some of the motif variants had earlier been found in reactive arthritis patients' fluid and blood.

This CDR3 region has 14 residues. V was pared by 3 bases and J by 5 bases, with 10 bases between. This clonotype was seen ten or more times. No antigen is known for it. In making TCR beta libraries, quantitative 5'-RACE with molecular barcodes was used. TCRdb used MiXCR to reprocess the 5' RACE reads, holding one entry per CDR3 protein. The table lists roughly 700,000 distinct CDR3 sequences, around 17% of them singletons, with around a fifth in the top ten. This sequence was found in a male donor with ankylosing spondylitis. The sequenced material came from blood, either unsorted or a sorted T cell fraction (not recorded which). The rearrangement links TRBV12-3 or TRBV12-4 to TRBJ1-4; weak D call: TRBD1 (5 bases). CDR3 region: CASSFAGSNEKLFF. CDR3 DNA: TGTGCCAGCAGTTTTGCAGGGTCAAATGAAAAACTGTTTTTT.